This is a list of T cell receptor beta chains from one sample in a study of blood T cell repertoires in COVID-19. Profiled with immunoSEQ multiplex PCR; TCRdb holds only in-frame clones, not every one. The top ten clones hold approximately 3.5% of a sample with around 140,000 clones, 80% of them seen once. Sequencing used peripheral blood. The receptors were sampled from a man aged 65 to 85 who had recovered from COVID-19. CDR3s include the opening cysteine and the closing phenylalanine or tryptophan. Each record gives: D gene, clone size, V gene, J gene, CDR3 protein, CDR3 DNA. The D gene is left open where the match is weak. For some rows the clone size is stated as once, few or many, or as a class when expanded; others skip it.

TRBD1	NA	TRBV4-2	TRBJ1-6	CASSQPGGPNSPLHF	TGTGCCAGCAGCCAACCAGGGGGCCCGAATTCACCCCTCCACTTT
NA	NA	TRBV7-2	TRBJ2-4	CASSVGLAPVAKNIQYF	TGTGCCAGCAGCGTAGGTCTAGCTCCGGTAGCCAAAAACATTCAGTACTTC
TRBD1	NA	TRBV24-1	TRBJ1-2	CATRKGRDSYGYTF	TGTGCCACCAGAAAGGGCCGGGACAGCTATGGCTACACCTTC
NA	NA	TRBV12-3/TRBV12-4	TRBJ2-7	CASSFGSYEQYF	TGTGCCAGCAGTTTCGGCTCCTACGAGCAGTACTTC
NA	NA	TRBV7-8	TRBJ1-2	CASSLRGIGGYTF	TGTGCCAGCAGCTTACGGGGGATCGGTGGCTACACCTTC
TRBD1	NA	TRBV29-1	TRBJ2-1	CSAVTAGGRWDNEQFF	TGCAGCGCTGTGACCGCAGGGGGCCGTTGGGACAATGAGCAGTTCTTC
TRBD1	NA	TRBV19	TRBJ1-2	CASSIRDRESPNYGYTF	TGTGCCAGTAGTATAAGGGACAGGGAGTCCCCTAACTATGGCTACACCTTC
NA	NA	TRBV11-3	TRBJ2-7	CASGDSNSYEQYF	TGTGCCAGTGGAGACAGCAACTCCTACGAGCAGTACTTC
NA	few	TRBV7-2	TRBJ1-1	CASSLAHGGATEAFF	TGTGCCAGCAGCTTAGCGCATGGCGGGGCGACTGAAGCTTTCTTT
NA	NA	TRBV27	TRBJ2-1	CASSLYLVDEQFF	TGTGCCAGCAGTTTATATCTAGTAGATGAGCAGTTCTTC
TRBD1	NA	TRBV28	TRBJ1-1	CASRLAGGQNTEAFF	TGTGCCAGCCGGCTCGCAGGGGGTCAAAACACTGAAGCTTTCTTT